Below, 13 T cell receptor beta chains from the same sample are listed, as sequenced in a study of a mutant IDH1 vaccine in newly diagnosed glioma. Stated time point: week 35, safety follow-up. It was 300 ug of mutant IDH1 20-mer peptide that made up each vaccine dose, given with topical imiquimod. These receptors are not linked to any known antigen. This table comes from immunoSEQ multiplex PCR, and its TCRdb copy is limited to in-frame clones, with some not included. The sample comprises 45,000 to 60,000 clones, 88% of which are singletons, and 5% to 7% rests with the top ten. Material: PBMCs, obtained from a glioma patient whose treatment included an IDH1 peptide vaccine. The receptors shown here come from a woman aged 40 to 50 with glioma.

In nucleotides, the CDR3 is TGTGCCAGCAGCGTAGCCGGGGCCGCTGAAGCTTTCTTT. This codes for CASSVAGAAEAFF. The chain uses TRBV9 and TRBJ1-1, with D tentatively TRBD1 (5 bases). The germline V and J ends were trimmed by 0 bases and 6 bases, with 9 bases remaining between them. This CDR3 region has 13 residues. Germline CDR1 and CDR2: SGDLS and YYNGEE.

This sequence joins TRBV6-4 and TRBJ1-1; D gene uncertain. This CDR3 spans 13 amino acids. Trimming pared 5 bases from V and 1 base from J, leaving 8 bases between. Germline values: CDR1 MRHNA, CDR2 SNTAGT. CDR3 nucleotide sequence: TGTGCCAGCAGTAAGGGCGAGAACACTGAAGCTTTCTTT. Amino acids: CASSKGENTEAFF.

The chain combines TRBV5-1 with TRBJ1-4, with D uncertain. Trimming cost V 3 bases and J 8 bases, with 11 bases left between them. The germline gives CDR1 SGHRS, CDR2 YFSETQ. The CDR3 has 13 residues. CDR3: CASSSGPGEKLFF. Here the CDR3 DNA reads TGCGCCAGCAGCTCCGGACCGGGGGAAAAACTGTTTTTT.

This chain links TRBV18 with TRBJ2-1, with 8 bases lining up with TRBD2. Germline V gene sequence: CDR1 KGHSH, CDR2 LQKENI. The CDR3 runs to 17 residues. J gave up 0 bases and V 1 base, and 5 bases lay outside the gene matches. This CDR3 reads CASSPQGGRSSYNEQFF. In DNA, the CDR3 is TGTGCCAGCTCACCACAGGGCGGGAGGAGCTCCTACAATGAGCAGTTCTTC.

The chain links TRBV7-9 to TRBJ1-2, with a tentative D call TRBD1 (5 bases). CDR1 SEHNR and CDR2 FQNEAQ come from the germline V gene (reference sequence). V gave up 4 bases and J gave up 0 bases, with 15 bases separating them. The CDR3 covers 16 residues. CDR3 sequence: CASSSPRDGPNYGYTF. For the CDR3, the DNA is TGTGCCAGCAGCTCCCCACGGGACGGACCTAACTATGGCTACACCTTC.

The chain has TRBV2 and TRBJ1-5; maybe TRBD1 (5 bases). Trimming stripped 4 bases from V and 6 bases from J, with 10 bases between. Germline-derived CDR1 and CDR2 are SNHLY and FYNNEI. The CDR3 loop spans 13 amino acids. CDR3 residues: CASSGTGRQPQHF. The CDR3 DNA follows: TGTGCCAGCAGTGGGACGGGGCGTCAGCCCCAGCATTTT.

The chain recombines TRBV2 with TRBJ1-3, with D possibly being TRBD1 (6 bases). CDR1 SNHLY and CDR2 FYNNEI come from the germline V gene. The V end was cut by 5 bases, the J end by 5 bases, with 13 bases between. The CDR3 runs 14 residues. The CDR3 DNA sequence: TGTGCCAGCAGTCCCACGGGGGCCAGAAACACCATATATTTT. As protein: CASSPTGARNTIYF.

This chain links TRBV9 with TRBJ1-6, with D unclear. The CDR3 has 15 amino acids. Germline values: CDR1 SGDLS, CDR2 YYNGEE. The V gene lost 0 bases and the J gene lost 0 bases, with 4 bases spanning the gap. In DNA, the CDR3 is TGTGCCAGCAGCGTAGGAGTCTCCTATAATTCACCCCTCCACTTT. This codes for CASSVGVSYNSPLHF.

This chain uses TRBV19 with TRBJ1-2; 7 bases align to TRBD1. V shed 4 bases and J 4 bases; nucleotides not matched to a gene: 6. The CDR3 contains 14 residues. The germline V gene has CDR1 LNHDA and CDR2 SQIVND (reference sequence). The CDR3 bases are TGTGCCAGTAGTAGACAGGGCCGGGGCTATGGCTACACCTTC. Translation gives CASSRQGRGYGYTF.

The chain combines TRBV14 with TRBJ2-3; D remains unclear. CDR3 length: 12 residues. The germline V gene has CDR1 SGHDN and CDR2 FVKESK. Between the trimmed V and J ends, which lost 4 bases and 8 bases, there was a span of 10 bases. The CDR3 sequence is CASSPVRATQYF. CDR3 nucleotides: TGTGCCAGCAGCCCGGTTAGGGCTACGCAGTATTTT.

The chain is built from TRBV11-1 and TRBJ2-2, with D perhaps being TRBD1 or TRBD2 (5 bases each). V was cut by 0 bases and J by 7 bases, with 6 bases left in between. Germline CDR1 is SGHAT and CDR2 is FQDESV (reference sequence). The CDR3 length is 13 residues. The CDR3 nucleotides are TGTGCCAGCAGCTTAGCGGGGGTCGGGGAGCTGTTTTTT. Its protein is CASSLAGVGELFF.

The chain couples TRBV4-2 to TRBJ2-7, with D maybe TRBD1 (5 bases). V was cut by 4 bases and J by 2 bases, with 9 bases left in between. Germline V gene lookup returns CDR1 LGHNA and CDR2 YNFKEQ. CDR3 length: 13 residues. The CDR3 is CASSPGQAYEQYF. CDR3 nucleotides: TGTGCCAGCAGCCCCGGACAAGCCTACGAGCAGTACTTC.

V usage is TRBV29-1 and J usage is TRBJ1-2; tentatively, D is TRBD1 (5 bases). The V gene's germline CDR1 is SQVTM and CDR2 ANQGSEA. The V end was cut by 4 bases, the J end by 0 bases, with 9 bases between. The CDR3 is 13 amino acids. CDR3 sequence: CSVGGSSNYGYTF. DNA for the CDR3: TGCAGCGTTGGGGGCAGCTCTAACTATGGCTACACCTTC.